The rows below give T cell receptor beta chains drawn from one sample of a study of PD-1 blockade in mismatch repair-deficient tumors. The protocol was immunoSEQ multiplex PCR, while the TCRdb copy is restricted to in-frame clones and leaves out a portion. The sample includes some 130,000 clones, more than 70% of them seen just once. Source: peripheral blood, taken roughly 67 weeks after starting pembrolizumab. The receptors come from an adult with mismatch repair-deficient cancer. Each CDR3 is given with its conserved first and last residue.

CDR3 protein: CASSTSGRNTGELFF; V gene: TRBV19; J gene: TRBJ2-2
CDR3 protein: CASSDRIGLAGKYQETQYF; V gene: TRBV6-4; J gene: TRBJ2-5
CDR3 protein: CASSGSGTSASYEQYF; V gene: TRBV7-6; J gene: TRBJ2-7
CDR3 protein: CASSTTTGPYYNEQFF; V gene: TRBV19; J gene: TRBJ2-1
CDR3 protein: CAWKIDANTEAFF; V gene: TRBV30; J gene: TRBJ1-1
CDR3 protein: CASLEAELYGYTF; V gene: TRBV6-1; J gene: TRBJ1-2
CDR3 protein: CASSPGGRDTQYF; V gene: TRBV7-2; J gene: TRBJ2-3
CDR3 protein: CATSNSGRQYF; V gene: TRBV15; J gene: TRBJ2-3
CDR3 protein: CASSLGMGGQPQHF; V gene: TRBV5-5; J gene: TRBJ1-5
CDR3 protein: CASSDPIGREGADTQYF; V gene: TRBV19; J gene: TRBJ2-3